These 30 T cell receptor beta chains were sequenced from one sample in a study of cytomegalovirus exposure and HLA in healthy donors. Sequencing used immunoSEQ multiplex PCR; TCRdb keeps in-frame clones, though not all of them. The table includes some 60,000 clones, roughly 96% detected once. Sequenced: PBMCs. The receptors stem from a man aged 18 to 29 in good health and CMV-seronegative.

The V gene is TRBV30, the J gene TRBJ1-3; TRBD1 agrees at 8 bases. The junction had 15 bases not matched to a gene; V was cut back by 5 bases and J by 3 bases. The germline CDR1 and CDR2 sequences are GTSNPN and SVGIG (reference sequence). This CDR3 spans 17 amino acids. For the CDR3, the DNA is TGTGCCTGGGGGACAGGAAAAATCAAGCAGGGTGGAAACACCATATATTTT. Residues: CAWGTGKIKQGGNTIYF.

The gene calls are TRBV4-3 and TRBJ1-3, with D hard to call. V dropped 0 bases and J dropped 4 bases, with 10 bases sitting between them. The CDR3 is 15 amino acids. Germline CDR1 LGHNA, CDR2 YSLEER. Here the CDR3 reads CASSQDSPGGNTIYF. The CDR3 nucleotides are TGCGCCAGCAGCCAAGATAGTCCCGGGGGAAACACCATATATTTT.

V gene TRBV6-5 combines with J gene TRBJ2-3; D gene uncertain. The CDR3 has 12 residues. Germline V gene data show CDR1 as MNHEY and CDR2 as SVGAGI. V shed 4 bases and J shed 6 bases, with 8 bases lying between them. In DNA, the CDR3 is TGTGCCAGCAGTTCGTCTATGGATACGCAGTATTTT. It is translated as CASSSSMDTQYF.

In this sample, this clone turned up once. This chain links TRBV7-2 with TRBJ2-7; 11 bases agree with TRBD2. Trimming took 6 bases from V and 5 from J; bases not matched to a gene: 6. The CDR3 runs to 14 residues. CDR1 SGHTA and CDR2 FQGNSA come from the germline V gene. As DNA, the CDR3 is TGTGCCAGCAGAGTACTAGCGGGAGTCCACGAGCAGTACTTC. Encoded protein: CASRVLAGVHEQYF.

The chain is built from TRBV28 and TRBJ2-3, with D possibly matching TRBD2 (6 bases). The CDR3 loop spans 13 amino acids. Per the germline V gene, CDR1 is MDHEN and CDR2 is SYDVKM. V gave up 3 bases and J gave up 9 bases, with 13 bases separating them. The chain's CDR3 is CASSLGGVDTQYF. Written as DNA, the CDR3 is TGTGCCAGCAGTTTGGGAGGTGTGGACACGCAGTATTTT.

The V call is TRBV7-8, the J call TRBJ1-4; tentatively, D is TRBD1 (6 bases). Trimming stripped 3 bases from V and 3 bases from J, with 11 bases between. This CDR3 has 15 amino acids. CDR1 is SGHVS and CDR2 is FQNEAQ in the germline V gene. The CDR3 loop reads CASSFRTGPNEKLFF. Here the CDR3 DNA reads TGTGCCAGCAGCTTTAGAACAGGGCCTAATGAAAAACTGTTTTTT.

The chain employs TRBV5-6 and TRBJ2-1; 15 bases fit TRBD2. The CDR3 covers 19 residues. Germline V gene data show CDR1 as SGHDT and CDR2 as YYEEEE. V shed 2 bases and J 4 bases; nucleotides not matched to a gene: 10. The CDR3 sequence: CASSLRTSGRARLYNEQFF. DNA of the CDR3: TGTGCCAGCAGCTTACGGACTAGCGGGAGGGCGAGGTTGTACAATGAGCAGTTCTTC.

V gene TRBV9 combines with J gene TRBJ2-2; the D gene is possibly TRBD1 (6 bases). The length of the CDR3 is 17 residues. Germline CDR1 SGDLS, CDR2 YYNGEE. Between the trimmed V and J ends, which lost 4 bases and 6 bases, there was a span of 22 bases. This CDR3 reads CASSPLRRRGRAGELFF. For the CDR3, the DNA is TGTGCCAGCAGCCCCCTCCGGCGCAGGGGCCGGGCCGGGGAGCTGTTTTTT.

The chain employs TRBV6-1 and TRBJ2-3; 9 bases align to TRBD1. There are 16 residues in the CDR3. The V gene end was trimmed by 3 bases and the J gene end by 6 bases; junction bases not matched to a gene: 10. Per the germline V gene, CDR1 is MNHNS and CDR2 is SASEGT. This CDR3 is CASSDSTGGSVDTQYF. The CDR3 nucleotides are TGTGCCAGCAGTGATTCGACAGGGGGGTCGGTGGATACGCAGTATTTT.

The rearrangement joins TRBV19 to TRBJ2-1, with TRBD2 identical over 8 bases. The V gene end was trimmed by 6 bases and the J gene end by 6 bases; junction bases not matched to a gene: 13. The length of the CDR3 is 16 residues. Germline CDR1 LNHDA, CDR2 SQIVND (reference sequence). CDR3 in amino acids: CASSKLPGLVSNEQFF. The CDR3 coding sequence is TGTGCCAGTAGCAAATTACCGGGACTAGTATCCAATGAGCAGTTCTTC.

V is TRBV7-9 and J is TRBJ2-7; tentatively, D is TRBD1 (6 bases). The CDR3 is 15 amino acids. Per the germline V gene, CDR1 is SEHNR and CDR2 is FQNEAQ (reference sequence). Trimming removed 3 bases from V and 4 bases from J, with 16 bases in between. The CDR3 loop reads CASSFIDRSRYEQYF. CDR3 bases: TGTGCCAGCAGCTTTATAGACAGGTCCAGGTACGAGCAGTACTTC.

The V call is TRBV21-1, the J call TRBJ2-3; the table's D gene call, TRBD2, was not cross checked with the DNA. TRBV21-1 has pseudogene status. The CDR3 has 17 amino acids. This chain's CDR3 is CASSNRAGGKRVDTQYF. CDR3 DNA: TGTGCCAGCAGCAACCGTGCGGGGGGAAAGAGGGTAGATACGCAGTATTTT.

The sample holds one count of this clone. This chain uses TRBV6-6 with TRBJ1-3; D gene uncertain. This CDR3 region has 12 residues. Looked up from germline, CDR1 is MNHNY and CDR2 is SVGAGI (reference sequence). V was shortened by 5 bases and J by 8 bases, with 10 bases between the two germline ends. DNA of the CDR3: TGTGCCAGCAGTAGTATCGAGGACACCATATATTTT. It yields the protein CASSSIEDTIYF.

This chain joins TRBV5-1 and TRBJ2-1, with 9 bases aligning to TRBD1. This CDR3 is built from 14 residues. Germline-derived CDR1 and CDR2 are SGHRS and YFSETQ. The ends lost 3 bases at V and 12 bases at J; junction bases unmatched: 10. The CDR3 region has the DNA TGCGCCAGCAGCTCGGGACAGGGATCGGGGGGGCAGTTCTTC. Translating it yields CASSSGQGSGGQFF.

The CDR3 here is CASSANPGLGQETQYF. The DNA for the CDR3 is TGTGCCAGCAGCGCAAACCCGGGACTAGGGCAAGAGACCCAGTACTTC. This rearrangement joins TRBV9 to TRBJ2-5, with 8 bases fitting TRBD2. V shed 3 bases, J shed 2 bases, and the junction held 9 bases outside the gene matches. This CDR3 spans 16 amino acids. The germline gives CDR1 SGDLS, CDR2 YYNGEE.

The V call is TRBV14, the J call TRBJ2-1; tentatively, D is TRBD2 (5 bases). Germline CDR1 and CDR2: SGHDN and FVKESK. The CDR3 totals 15 residues. V was shortened by 3 bases and J by 9 bases, with 18 bases between the two germline ends. CDR3 sequence: CASSQRTGNVGEQFF. The DNA of the CDR3 is TGTGCCAGCAGCCAGAGGACTGGGAACGTTGGTGAGCAGTTCTTC.

The chain has TRBV5-1 and TRBJ2-3, with 9 bases lining up with TRBD2. CDR3 length: 16 amino acids. With 1 base clipped from V and 0 bases from J, the junction kept 3 bases outside the gene matches. Germline-derived CDR1 and CDR2 are SGHRS and YFSETQ. The CDR3 loop reads CASSLIAGVSTDTQYF. The CDR3 region has the DNA TGCGCCAGCAGCTTGATAGCGGGAGTAAGCACAGATACGCAGTATTTT.

This clone was found a few times. This chain uses TRBV4-1 with TRBJ2-5; D gene uncertain. Germline assignment: CDR1 MGHRA and CDR2 YSYEKL. The CDR3 loop spans 13 amino acids. Trimming pared 0 bases from V and 10 bases from J, leaving 12 bases between. CDR3 sequence: CASSQDSPDGQYF. The DNA of the CDR3 is TGCGCCAGCAGCCAAGATAGCCCAGACGGCCAGTACTTC.

This CDR3 is CASSSEGTMNTEAFF. CDR3 in DNA: TGTGCCAGCAGCTCCGAGGGGACTATGAACACTGAAGCTTTCTTT. This chain joins TRBV5-6 and TRBJ1-1; TRBD1 is a possible D gene (5 bases). The germline gives CDR1 SGHDT, CDR2 YYEEEE. The germline V and J ends were trimmed by 3 bases and 0 bases, with 12 bases remaining between them. The CDR3 is 15 residues long.

Only one count was recorded for this clone. The V gene is TRBV18, the J gene TRBJ1-3; maybe TRBD1 (5 bases). Germline V gives CDR1 KGHSH, CDR2 LQKENI. The CDR3 totals 17 residues. Trimming left V 2 bases short and J 0 bases short, with 14 bases between. The CDR3 bases are TGTGCCAGCTCACCATCCCAGTTAAGGGGCTCTGGAAACACCATATATTTT. Its translation is CASSPSQLRGSGNTIYF.

V usage is TRBV7-9 and J usage is TRBJ2-4; 8 nucleotides line up with TRBD2. The V gene's germline CDR1 is SEHNR and CDR2 FQNEAQ (reference sequence). The CDR3 has 17 amino acids. The ends lost 5 bases at V and 7 bases at J; junction bases unmatched: 16. CDR3 coding DNA: TGTGCCAGCAGCGGTCCGGGACTAGGAAGCACTCCCAACATTCAGTACTTC. It codes for CASSGPGLGSTPNIQYF.

The chain recombines TRBV6-5 with TRBJ2-1, with TRBD2 as a possible D gene (5 bases). The CDR3 consists of 12 residues. The ends were cut back, 7 bases at V and 9 bases at J, with 13 bases in the middle. Germline assignment: CDR1 MNHEY and CDR2 SVGAGI. The CDR3: CASTSSAGEQFF. CDR3 nucleotide sequence: TGTGCCAGCACTAGCTCGGCGGGTGAGCAGTTCTTC.

The chain recombines TRBV28 with TRBJ2-6; D is undetermined. The CDR3 is 15 amino acids. The V end was cut by 5 bases, the J end by 2 bases, with 10 bases between. Germline-derived CDR1 and CDR2 are MDHEN and SYDVKM. The CDR3 nucleotides read TGTGCCAGCAGTCTTGACATCGCTGGGGCCAACGTCCTGACTTTC. Its translation: CASSLDIAGANVLTF.

The chain combines TRBV5-1 with TRBJ2-3; 7 bases are shared with TRBD2. The germline V gene has CDR1 SGHRS and CDR2 YFSETQ. V dropped 0 bases and J dropped 2; count of bases not matched to a gene: 6. This CDR3 is built from 16 residues. In DNA, the CDR3 is TGCGCCAGCAGCTTGGGGGTAGCGGGTTACACAGATACGCAGTATTTT. Its translation: CASSLGVAGYTDTQYF.

DNA for the CDR3: TGTGCCAGCAGCGTGACCACCGGGACAGGGGCCCTAACCTCTGGAAACACCATATATTTT. Its translation: CASSVTTGTGALTSGNTIYF. The chain links TRBV9 to TRBJ1-3; TRBD1 agrees at 10 bases. Germline-derived CDR1 and CDR2 are SGDLS and YYNGEE. Unmatched junction bases numbered 14, after V lost 2 bases and J lost 0 bases. The CDR3 sequence is 20 residues long.

This rearrangement joins TRBV28 to TRBJ1-2; D is unclear. V was pared by 7 bases and J by 8 bases, with 14 bases between. This CDR3 is built from 12 residues. CDR1 and CDR2 (germline): MDHEN, SYDVKM. The CDR3 sequence is CASTQPSGGYTF. As DNA, the CDR3 is TGTGCCAGCACCCAGCCCAGCGGCGGCTACACCTTC.

The DNA of the CDR3 is TGTGCCAGCAGAGAGAGACAGGGGGGGGCCCAGCCCCAGCATTTT. This translates into CASRERQGGAQPQHF. The chain recombines TRBV28 with TRBJ1-5, with 9 bases matching TRBD1. CDR3 length equals 15 residues. Germline CDR1 and CDR2: MDHEN and SYDVKM. Trimming took 6 bases from V and 7 from J; bases not matched to a gene: 10.

The chain recombines TRBV7-9 with TRBJ2-7, with 7 nucleotides matching TRBD2. The CDR3 has 16 residues. CDR1 is SEHNR, CDR2 FQNEAQ, per germline (reference sequence). V was pared by 0 bases and J by 5 bases, with 10 bases of the junction left unmatched. This CDR3 is CASSLASGTSDHEQYF. CDR3 in DNA: TGTGCCAGCAGCTTAGCGTCTGGTACTAGCGATCACGAGCAGTACTTC.

V gene TRBV2 combines with J gene TRBJ2-5; TRBD1 aligns across 7 bases. CDR3 length: 13 residues. Germline V gene lookup returns CDR1 SNHLY and CDR2 FYNNEI. V gave up 11 bases and J gave up 4 bases; unmatched junction bases: 10. CDR3 DNA sequence: TGTGCCGGAAGTAAGGCAGGGGGAGAGACCCAGTACTTC. Encoded protein: CAGSKAGGETQYF.

The chain carries TRBV29-1 and TRBJ2-5; D is undetermined. The V gene's germline CDR1 is SQVTM and CDR2 ANQGSEA. V gave up 7 bases and J gave up 2 bases, with 17 bases separating them. CDR3 length equals 14 residues. The CDR3 DNA is TGCAGCGCTTCCACCGGGTCCCGACAAGAGACCCAGTACTTC. Protein: CSASTGSRQETQYF.